The clone carrying this T cell receptor beta chain was detected a few times. Its antigen is unknown. Time point defined: pre-sensitization, week 0. Treatment: therapeutic diphenylcyclopropenone sensitization with weekly scalp DPC. Patches went on only after blood had been drawn each time. Whole blood, unfractionated, served as the material for total RNA extraction. This entry is derived from a study of human T cells and chemical hapten exposure. Across the whole study: Diphenylcyclopropenone was administered weekly to the scalp of patients throughout the approximately 25-week study.

Points from the study as a whole: With patch test score, the counts of PT1 expanded TCRs showed a positive correlation.

V gave up 0 bases and J gave up 4 bases, with 10 bases separating them. Germline CDR1 KGHSH, CDR2 LQKENI. The CDR3 extends over 14 amino acids. TCRdb re-called the RACE reads through MiXCR, storing one row per CDR3 protein. The sample carries about 87,000 distinct CDR3 sequences, around 9.5% recorded once. The source of this sequence is a woman aged 40 to 50 with alopecia areata. Some clones in this sample may be carry-over from other donors' samples. The sequencing here drew on whole blood, taken in connection with sensitization to the hapten diphenylcyclopropenone (DPC). The rearrangement uses TRBV18 and TRBJ2-7; D is ambiguous. The CDR3 DNA follows: TGTGCCAGCTCACCACCGGCAGGTCAGTACGAGCAGTACTTC. This gives the protein CASSPPAGQYEQYF.